This T cell receptor beta chain came from a study of CD8 T cells in Susac syndrome. The ends were cut back, 4 bases at V and 5 bases at J, with 19 bases in the middle. CDR3 length: 16 amino acids. The germline V gene encodes CDR1 KGHDR and CDR2 SFDVKD. Random-hexamer reverse transcription was applied to roughly 0.5 to 1 ug RNA. Multiplex PCR with immunoSEQ amplified the TCR beta CDR3 across 54 Vbeta and 13 Jbeta. MiXCR, applied by TCRdb to the immunoSEQ multiplex PCR reads, yields one record per CDR3 protein. The sample yields hundreds of thousands of distinct CDR3 sequences, about 94% seen once. Peripheral blood CD8+ and CD4+ T cells were profiled by TCR beta sequencing. The multiple sclerosis control group comprised treatment-naive patients with stable or active relapsing-remitting disease. TEMRA cells were enriched by FACS, while CD8+ and CD4+ T cells were obtained through a negative isolation that was performed magnetically.

The clonotype originates from a human donor with multiple sclerosis. The sequencing input was CD8+ T cells from PBMCs. This chain joins TRBV24-1 and TRBJ1-1; D not resolved. The CDR3 is CATSDTRGPMGTEAFF. The CDR3 coding sequence is TGTGCCACCAGTGACACCCGAGGACCAATGGGTACTGAAGCTTTCTTT.